The following is a TCR beta chain sequence with its context. The data were obtained in a study of blood T cell repertoires in COVID-19. For the study at large: Acute and convalescent COVID-19 samples came from the United States, Italy and Spain.

Using immunoSEQ multiplex PCR, the repertoire was profiled, and TCRdb retains in-frame clones only, with some absent. The sample lists tens of thousands of clones, approximately 85% occurring once. V lost 2 bases to trimming and J lost 5 bases, with 15 bases between them. The CDR3 runs 15 residues. Germline V gene data show CDR1 as MNHEY and CDR2 as SVGAGI. The chain is built from TRBV6-5 and TRBJ1-2; D is perhaps TRBD1 (5 bases). The origin of this receptor is a human donor in a cohort sampled during active COVID-19. Sequenced: peripheral blood. CDR3 in amino acids: CASSYDLGRPYGYTF. DNA for the CDR3: TGTGCCAGCAGTTACGATCTGGGGCGGCCGTATGGCTACACCTTC.